A selection of T cell receptor beta chains follows, all from one sample in a study of T cells in tuberculosis. The protocol was immunoSEQ multiplex PCR, while the TCRdb copy is restricted to in-frame clones and leaves out a portion. The data contain 20,000 to 25,000 clones, roughly nine tenths of them seen just once; the ten biggest clones take up roughly 14%. The specimen sequenced was PBMCs. The receptors here all came from a donor between 5 and 29 years old with latent tuberculosis or without tuberculosis infection. Both conserved end residues are part of each CDR3. Fields, in order: V gene, clone size, J gene, CDR3 protein. Only some rows state a clone size, as once, few, many or a class for expanded clones.

V gene: TRBV2
clone size: few
J gene: TRBJ1-6
CDR3 protein: CASNPVQTGYSPLHF

V gene: TRBV5-1
clone size: .
J gene: TRBJ2-5
CDR3 protein: CASSLDPGISETQYF

V gene: TRBV6-4
clone size: .
J gene: TRBJ2-1
CDR3 protein: CASSGLAGGNEQFF

V gene: TRBV5-1
clone size: .
J gene: TRBJ2-5
CDR3 protein: CASSLETTKETQYF

V gene: TRBV27
clone size: few
J gene: TRBJ2-3
CDR3 protein: CASSLSWQAPSTDTQYF

V gene: TRBV6-1
clone size: .
J gene: TRBJ2-2
CDR3 protein: CASSGEARGTGELFF

V gene: TRBV7-3
clone size: .
J gene: TRBJ2-2
CDR3 protein: CASSAHNMVTGELFF

V gene: TRBV28
clone size: .
J gene: TRBJ2-7
CDR3 protein: CASTGPYEQYF

V gene: TRBV7-3
clone size: .
J gene: TRBJ2-5
CDR3 protein: CASSPGGVETQYF

V gene: TRBV5-8
clone size: .
J gene: TRBJ1-2
CDR3 protein: CASSLEDRRSYSGYTF

V gene: TRBV27
clone size: .
J gene: TRBJ1-1
CDR3 protein: CASSANRGRRTEAFF

V gene: TRBV19
clone size: .
J gene: TRBJ1-6
CDR3 protein: CASSGTGTGLSSYNSPLHF

V gene: TRBV2
clone size: .
J gene: TRBJ1-6
CDR3 protein: CASMTGAGYSPLHF

V gene: TRBV12-5
clone size: .
J gene: TRBJ2-7
CDR3 protein: CASGLVVQGVAYEQYF

V gene: TRBV9
clone size: .
J gene: TRBJ1-1
CDR3 protein: CASSVGAGSGAFF

V gene: TRBV4-1
clone size: .
J gene: TRBJ1-1
CDR3 protein: CASSQGHQNTEAFF

V gene: TRBV10-2
clone size: .
J gene: TRBJ1-5
CDR3 protein: CASREGQVGQPQHF

V gene: TRBV2
clone size: .
J gene: TRBJ1-2
CDR3 protein: CASRSRGSYGYTF

V gene: TRBV11-2
clone size: .
J gene: TRBJ2-1
CDR3 protein: CASSVTRDNEQFF

V gene: TRBV21-1
clone size: .
J gene: TRBJ1-5
CDR3 protein: CASSVRQGNQPQHF

V gene: TRBV28
clone size: few
J gene: TRBJ1-5
CDR3 protein: CASSDRAYQRHF

V gene: TRBV6-6
clone size: .
J gene: TRBJ1-5
CDR3 protein: CASSSGGGVNQPQHF

V gene: TRBV19
clone size: .
J gene: TRBJ2-1
CDR3 protein: CASSPGTGGRNEQFF

V gene: TRBV10-3
clone size: .
J gene: TRBJ1-5
CDR3 protein: CAISEAGTGWQPQHF

V gene: TRBV6-5
clone size: .
J gene: TRBJ1-2
CDR3 protein: CASRSTGGAYGYTF

V gene: TRBV14
clone size: .
J gene: TRBJ2-5
CDR3 protein: CASSLLAGAQETQYF

V gene: TRBV14
clone size: .
J gene: TRBJ2-4
CDR3 protein: CASSQEWAGAKNIQYF

V gene: TRBV5-1
clone size: few
J gene: TRBJ2-3
CDR3 protein: CASSRPTGGLTDTQYF

V gene: TRBV10-1
clone size: .
J gene: TRBJ2-1
CDR3 protein: CASRANLIAGDGNEQFF

V gene: TRBV23-1
clone size: .
J gene: TRBJ2-3
CDR3 protein: CARAWGAERWNF

V gene: TRBV29-1
clone size: .
J gene: TRBJ2-7
CDR3 protein: CSVELGSEQYF

V gene: TRBV6-5
clone size: .
J gene: TRBJ2-5
CDR3 protein: CASSYSGVGTQYF

V gene: TRBV2
clone size: .
J gene: TRBJ1-1
CDR3 protein: CASSEEGLDTEAFF

V gene: TRBV19
clone size: .
J gene: TRBJ1-5
CDR3 protein: CASLQTGGPNSNQPQHF

V gene: TRBV29-1
clone size: .
J gene: TRBJ1-1
CDR3 protein: CSAHRGSTEAFF

V gene: TRBV2
clone size: .
J gene: TRBJ2-2
CDR3 protein: CASSDRQGANTGELFF

V gene: TRBV10-3
clone size: .
J gene: TRBJ2-2
CDR3 protein: CAIRRGTANTGELFF

V gene: TRBV18
clone size: .
J gene: TRBJ1-6
CDR3 protein: CASSPLATGQYNSPLHF

V gene: TRBV6-1
clone size: .
J gene: TRBJ2-2
CDR3 protein: CASSPGTGGGELFF

V gene: TRBV5-6
clone size: .
J gene: TRBJ1-1
CDR3 protein: CASSRDRGYTEAFF

V gene: TRBV2
clone size: .
J gene: TRBJ2-1
CDR3 protein: CASSEAAGVDEQFF

V gene: TRBV5-6
clone size: .
J gene: TRBJ2-5
CDR3 protein: CASSLASGFETQYF

V gene: TRBV28
clone size: .
J gene: TRBJ1-2
CDR3 protein: CASLPGQASYGYTF

V gene: TRBV14
clone size: .
J gene: TRBJ1-2
CDR3 protein: CASSHRGGGYTF

V gene: TRBV18
clone size: .
J gene: TRBJ2-1
CDR3 protein: CASSPERLTNEQFF